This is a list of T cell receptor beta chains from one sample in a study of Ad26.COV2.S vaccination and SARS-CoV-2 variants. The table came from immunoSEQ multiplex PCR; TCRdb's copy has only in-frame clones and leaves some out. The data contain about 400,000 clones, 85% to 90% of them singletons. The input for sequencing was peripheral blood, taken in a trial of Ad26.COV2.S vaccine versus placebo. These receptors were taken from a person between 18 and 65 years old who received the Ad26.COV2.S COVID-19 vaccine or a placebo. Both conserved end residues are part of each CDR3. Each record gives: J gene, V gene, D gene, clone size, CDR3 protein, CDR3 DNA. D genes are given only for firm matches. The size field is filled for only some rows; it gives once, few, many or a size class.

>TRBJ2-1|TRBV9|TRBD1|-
CASSEEDRPYNEQFF
TGTGCCAGCAGCGAAGAGGACAGGCCCTACAATGAGCAGTTCTTC
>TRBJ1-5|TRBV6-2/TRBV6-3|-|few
CASSRLQGSDQPQHF
TGTGCCAGCAGCCGACTACAGGGCTCCGATCAGCCCCAGCATTTT
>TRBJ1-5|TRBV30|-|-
CAWSVRGNQPQHF
TGTGCCTGGAGTGTACGGGGCAATCAGCCCCAGCATTTT
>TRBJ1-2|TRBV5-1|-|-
CASSLGGDYGYTF
TGCGCCAGCAGCTTGGGGGGTGACTATGGCTACACCTTC
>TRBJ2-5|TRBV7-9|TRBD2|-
CASSLVSVAGGETQYF
TGTGCCAGCAGCTTAGTGTCGGTAGCGGGTGGCGAGACCCAGTACTTC
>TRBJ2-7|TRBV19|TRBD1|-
CASSKGGQFNEQYF
TGTGCCAGTAGCAAAGGGGGACAGTTCAACGAGCAGTACTTC
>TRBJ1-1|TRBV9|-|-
CASSVGGSTEAFF
TGTGCCAGCAGCGTAGGGGGGAGCACTGAAGCTTTCTTT
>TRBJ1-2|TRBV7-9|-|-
CASSIRGSARDGYTF
TGTGCCAGCAGCATCAGGGGTAGTGCGCGTGATGGCTACACCTTC
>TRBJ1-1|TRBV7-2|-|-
CASSLFVRDFGGEAFF
TGTGCCAGCAGCTTATTTGTCCGGGATTTTGGGGGTGAAGCTTTCTTT
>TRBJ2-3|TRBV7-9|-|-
CASTLDTDFGSDTQYF
TGTGCCAGCACCTTGGACACGGACTTTGGTTCAGATACGCAGTATTTT
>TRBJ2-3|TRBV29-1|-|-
CSVDDRYTDTQYF
TGCAGCGTCGATGACAGGTACACAGATACGCAGTATTTT
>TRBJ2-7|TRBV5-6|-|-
CASSLVQVTYEQYF
TGTGCCAGCAGCTTGGTACAGGTCACCTACGAGCAGTACTTC
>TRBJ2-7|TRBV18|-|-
CASSPGPDEQYF
TGTGCCAGCTCACCAGGACCGGACGAGCAGTACTTC
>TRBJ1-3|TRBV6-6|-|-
CASSAGRTAGNTIYF
TGTGCCAGCAGTGCCGGGAGGACTGCTGGAAACACCATATATTTT
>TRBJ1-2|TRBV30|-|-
CAYSRGLANYGYTF
TGTGCCTACTCCAGGGGACTCGCTAACTATGGCTACACCTTC
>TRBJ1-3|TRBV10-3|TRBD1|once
CAIRLAQGMSGNTIYF
TGTGCCATCAGGCTCGCACAGGGGATGTCTGGAAACACCATATATTTT
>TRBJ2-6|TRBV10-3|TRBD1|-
CAISELGTGGFSGANVLTF
TGTGCCATCAGTGAACTCGGCACAGGGGGCTTTTCTGGGGCCAACGTCCTGACTTTC
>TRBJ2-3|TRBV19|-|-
CASSQDSTDTQYF
TGTGCCAGTAGCCAGGACAGCACAGATACGCAGTATTTT
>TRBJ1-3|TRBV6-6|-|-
CATRDYSSGNTIYF
TGTGCCACCCGGGACTACAGCTCTGGAAACACCATATATTTT
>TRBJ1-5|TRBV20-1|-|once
CSASESVGGNQPQHF
TGCAGTGCTAGTGAATCCGTCGGTGGCAATCAGCCCCAGCATTTT
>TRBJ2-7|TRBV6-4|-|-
CASSDSDRISSYEQYF
TGTGCCAGCAGTGACTCCGACAGGATTTCCTCCTACGAGCAGTACTTC
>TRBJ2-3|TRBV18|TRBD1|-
CASSPLTQGASGTDTQYF
TGTGCCAGCTCACCACTTACACAGGGGGCGAGTGGCACAGATACGCAGTATTTT
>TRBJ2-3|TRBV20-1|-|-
CSASYQITDTQYF
TGCAGTGCTAGTTACCAGATCACAGATACGCAGTATTTT
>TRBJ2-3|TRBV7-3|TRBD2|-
CASSLNLAGGTDTQYF
TGTGCCAGCAGCTTAAATCTAGCGGGGGGTACAGATACGCAGTATTTT
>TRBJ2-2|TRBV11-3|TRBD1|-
CASSLDRTGGSTGELFF
TGTGCCAGCAGCTTAGATCGGACAGGGGGAAGCACCGGGGAGCTGTTTTTT
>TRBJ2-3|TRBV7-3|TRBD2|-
CASSLGAGTQDTQYF
TGTGCCAGCAGCTTAGGAGCGGGGACCCAGGATACGCAGTATTTT
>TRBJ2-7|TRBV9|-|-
CASSGEVNEQYF
TGTGCCAGCAGCGGAGAGGTAAATGAGCAGTACTTC
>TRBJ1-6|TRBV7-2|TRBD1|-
CASSFDRANSPLHF
TGTGCCAGCAGCTTTGACAGGGCTAATTCACCCCTCCACTTT
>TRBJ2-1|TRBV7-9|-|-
CASSYQNNEQFF
TGTGCCAGCAGCTACCAGAACAATGAGCAGTTCTTC
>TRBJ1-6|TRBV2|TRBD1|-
CASGTGVSPLHF
TGTGCCAGCGGGACAGGTGTTTCACCCCTCCACTTT
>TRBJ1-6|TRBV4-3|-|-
CASSLGQSNSPLHF
TGCGCCAGCAGCCTCGGACAGAGTAATTCACCCCTCCACTTT
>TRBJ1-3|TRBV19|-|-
CASSMRRGVDAGNTIYF
TGTGCCAGTAGTATGCGTCGGGGTGTAGATGCTGGAAACACCATATATTTT
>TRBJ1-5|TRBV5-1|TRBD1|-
CASSLTGVSDQPQHF
TGCGCCAGCAGCTTGACAGGGGTGTCTGATCAGCCCCAGCATTTT
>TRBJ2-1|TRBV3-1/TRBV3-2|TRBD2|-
CASSQDPSGGGALGEQFF
TGTGCCAGCAGCCAAGATCCCTCGGGCGGGGGGGCCCTTGGTGAGCAGTTCTTC
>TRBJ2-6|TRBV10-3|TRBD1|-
CAISDLDRVSGANVLTF
TGTGCCATCAGTGATTTGGACAGGGTTTCTGGGGCCAACGTCCTGACTTTC
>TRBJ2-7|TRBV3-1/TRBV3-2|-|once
CASSQVGGRGFSRGGLPYEQYF
TGTGCCAGCAGCCAAGTTGGGGGTAGGGGATTCTCGCGCGGAGGCTTACCCTACGAGCAGTACTTC
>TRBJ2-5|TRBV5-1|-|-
CASSLSSQGGYQETQYF
TGCGCCAGCAGCTTGAGCTCACAGGGAGGGTACCAAGAGACCCAGTACTTC
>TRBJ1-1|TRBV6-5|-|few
CASSPWARTEAFF
TGTGCCAGCTCGCCGTGGGCGCGCACTGAAGCTTTCTTT
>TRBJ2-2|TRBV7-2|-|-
CASSTLGWSRGELFF
TGTGCCAGCAGTACTCTCGGGTGGAGTCGCGGGGAGCTGTTTTTT
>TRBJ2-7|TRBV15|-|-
CATRGDPKPYEQYF
TGTGCCACCAGGGGGGACCCAAAGCCCTACGAGCAGTACTTC
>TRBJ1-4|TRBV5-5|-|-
CASSPGVGSNEKLFF
TGTGCCAGCAGCCCGGGGGTGGGTTCTAATGAAAAACTGTTTTTT
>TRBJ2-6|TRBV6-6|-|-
CASTRPAAGTLSGANVLTF
TGTGCCAGCACTCGACCGGCGGCAGGAACTCTATCTGGGGCCAACGTCCTGACTTTC
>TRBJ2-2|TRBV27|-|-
CASSRVLTGELFF
TGTGCCAGCAGTCGGGTCCTTACCGGGGAGCTGTTTTTT
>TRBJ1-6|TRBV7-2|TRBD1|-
CASSPQGGNSPLHF
TGTGCCAGCAGCCCTCAGGGGGGTAACTCACCCCTCCACTTT
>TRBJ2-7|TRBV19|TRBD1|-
CASSTGTGSPYEQYF
TGTGCCAGTAGTACCGGGACAGGGTCCCCCTACGAGCAGTACTTC
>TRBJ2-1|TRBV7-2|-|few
CASGLFGGEQFF
TGTGCCAGCGGCCTATTTGGTGGTGAGCAGTTCTTC